This T cell receptor beta chain was captured by sequencing in a study of T cells in Graves' hyperthyroidism and ophthalmopathy. It was RNA transcripts that yielded the amplified TCR beta CDR3 regions. Using the HTBI primer set, a first-round RT-PCR was run on the TCR CDR3. TCRdb re-called the multiplex PCR reads with MiXCR, one entry per CDR3 protein. The sample consists of hundreds of thousands of distinct CDR3 sequences, approximately 15% of them appearing once. The germline V gene has CDR1 MNHEY and CDR2 SVGEGT. The CDR3 is made up of 16 amino acids. Trimming cost V 4 bases and J 6 bases; bases outside gene matches: 8.

The TCR sequence derives from a woman aged 35 to 49 with Graves' ophthalmopathy. Specimen: blood. The chain employs TRBV6-2 or TRBV6-3 and TRBJ2-7, with 14 nucleotides matching TRBD2. The CDR3 region has the DNA TGTGCCAGCAGTTTCGGGACTAGCGGGAGAATCGGCGAGCAGTACTTC. Protein sequence: CASSFGTSGRIGEQYF.